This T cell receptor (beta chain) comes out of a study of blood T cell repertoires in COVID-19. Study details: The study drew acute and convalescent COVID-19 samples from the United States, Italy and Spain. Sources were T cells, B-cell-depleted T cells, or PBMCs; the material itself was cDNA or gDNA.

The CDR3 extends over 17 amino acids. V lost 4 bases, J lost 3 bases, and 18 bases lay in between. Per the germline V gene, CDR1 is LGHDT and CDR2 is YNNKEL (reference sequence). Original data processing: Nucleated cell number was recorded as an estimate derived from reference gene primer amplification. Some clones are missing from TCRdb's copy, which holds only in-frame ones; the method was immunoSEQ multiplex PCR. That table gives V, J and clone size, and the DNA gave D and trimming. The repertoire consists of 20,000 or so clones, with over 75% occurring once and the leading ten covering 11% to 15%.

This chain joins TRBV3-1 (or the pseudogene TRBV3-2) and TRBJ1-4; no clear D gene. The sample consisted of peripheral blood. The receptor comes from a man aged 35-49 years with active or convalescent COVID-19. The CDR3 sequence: CASSLYLFLSSNEKLFF. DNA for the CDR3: TGTGCCAGCAGCCTTTATCTATTTCTTTCCTCTAATGAAAAACTGTTTTTT.